What follows is one TCR beta chain and its context. The data belong to a study of blood T cell repertoires in COVID-19. Background on the study: Specimens from acute and convalescent COVID-19 originated in the United States, Italy and Spain. Nucleic acid was either cDNA or gDNA, and it came from T cells, B-cell-depleted T cells, or PBMCs.

As processed by the authors: Reference gene primer amplification gave nucleated cell count estimates. Some clones are missing from TCRdb's copy, which holds only in-frame ones; the method was immunoSEQ multiplex PCR. Clone size and the V and J calls come from that table; the DNA yielded D and trimming. Among around 120,000 clones listed, around 79% were seen once. This TCR was recovered from a man between 65 and 80 years old with acute or convalescent COVID-19. Sequencing was done on a sample of peripheral blood.

CDR3 region: CASSVGSPPGPYGYTF. The CDR3 DNA is TGTGCCAGCAGCGTAGGATCCCCGCCAGGGCCCTATGGCTACACCTTC. This rearrangement joins TRBV9 to TRBJ1-2, with D perhaps matching TRBD1 (5 bases). The CDR3 length is 16 residues. The V end was cut by 0 bases, the J end by 4 bases, with 16 bases between. The germline V gene has CDR1 SGDLS and CDR2 YYNGEE.